One and the same sample provided the 29 T cell receptor beta chains below, sequenced in a study of tumor-infiltrating lymphocytes in primary liver carcinoma (dated by TCRdb to the late 2010s). TRIzol reagent was used to extract blood RNA from unsorted whole blood, while the DNeasy Blood & Tissue kit provided the germline DNA. The sequencer was an Illumina HiSeq 2500. TCRbeta-specific cDNA was reverse-transcribed from around 0.45 ug total RNA using a constant-region primer and ProtoScript II reverse transcriptase. Construction of the TCRbeta libraries relied on three nested rounds of multiplex PCR, following a slightly modified ARM-PCR procedure. Multiplex TRBV1-TRBV30 forward primers and a Cbeta reverse primer were used in the first two PCR rounds, each of which was run for approximately 11 cycles. TCRdb took the public reads, trimmed them with fastp at Q25, ran MiXCR for clone calling and kept in-frame beta chains. Each CDR3 protein appears once, grouped with its most common genes and DNA. Here the sample has about 300,000 distinct CDR3 sequences; less than 75% occur a single time. Of the sample, about 9.4% is held by the ten largest clones.

Sequenced sample: peripheral blood. The receptors here all came from a man aged 35-49 years with primary liver carcinoma and hepatitis B virus infection.

The chain recombines TRBV4-2 with TRBJ2-1; the match to TRBD2 covers 8 bases. This CDR3 spans 17 amino acids. Losses at the gene ends were 4 bases for V and 5 bases for J; bases not matched to a gene: 13. Germline-derived CDR1 and CDR2 are LGHNA and YNFKEQ. The DNA of the CDR3 is TGTGCCAGCAGCCTGCAGGCGGGGGGACGGGGGAACAATGAGCAGTTCTTC. Amino acids: CASSLQAGGRGNNEQFF.

On this clonotype: With a much larger clone just one base away, this may be a read error. This chain joins TRBV4-3 and TRBJ1-2; 9 nucleotides agree with TRBD1. The CDR3 runs 14 residues. Unmatched junction bases numbered 3, after V lost 1 base and J lost 6 bases. Germline CDR1 LGHNA, CDR2 YSLEER. CDR3 bases: TGCGCCAGCAGCCAAGGGAGGACAGGGGATGGCTACACCTTC. It yields the protein CASSQGRTGDGYTF.

This clonotype was picked up many times. J is TRBJ2-5 and V is TRBV6-5; 7 bases map to TRBD1. The V gene end was trimmed by 2 bases and the J gene end by 5 bases; junction bases not matched to a gene: 8. Germline assignment: CDR1 MNHEY and CDR2 SVGAGI. The CDR3 extends over 15 amino acids. The CDR3 loop is CASSYTTGSGETQYF. In DNA form, the CDR3 reads TGTGCCAGCAGTTACACGACAGGGTCAGGGGAGACCCAGTACTTC.

This clonotype was observed a handful of times. V usage is TRBV4-1 and J usage is TRBJ2-2; D tentatively fits TRBD1 or TRBD2 (5 bases each). CDR1 MGHRA and CDR2 YSYEKL come from the germline V gene. This CDR3 comprises 14 residues. V lost 4 bases and J 7 bases, leaving 13 bases between the germline ends. Here the CDR3 reads CASSLGERIGELFF. In nucleotides, the CDR3 is TGCGCCAGCAGCCTGGGGGAAAGGATCGGGGAGCTGTTTTTT.

The rearrangement uses TRBV6-5 and TRBJ1-1, with D unclear. Germline V CDR1 and CDR2: MNHEY, SVGAGI. This CDR3 has 16 amino acids. V lost 4 bases and J lost 0, with 15 bases in between. The CDR3 protein is CASSSGLGRVNTEAFF. The CDR3 DNA reads as TGTGCCAGCAGTTCCGGACTAGGACGGGTGAACACTGAAGCTTTCTTT.

Concerning this clonotype: This may stem from a read error, because a much larger clone lies one nucleotide away. The chain uses TRBV6-6 and TRBJ2-7, with D uncertain. The germline V gene has CDR1 MNHNY and CDR2 SVGAGI (reference sequence). Deletions cut 4 bases from V and 1 base from J, with 14 bases between. The CDR3 is 15 residues long. The CDR3: CASSWSGRSSYEQYF. CDR3 sequence (DNA): TGTGCCAGCAGTTGGTCGGGCCGTTCGTCCTACGAGCAGTACTTC.

The chain joins TRBV9 to TRBJ2-2; no firm D call. CDR1 is SGDLS and CDR2 is YYNGEE in the germline V gene. With 8 bases removed from V and 3 bases from J, the gap between germline ends came to 8 bases. The CDR3 is 12 amino acids. As DNA, the CDR3 is TGTGCCAGTAACCCCCACACCGGGGAGCTGTTTTTT. This codes for CASNPHTGELFF.

A single count supports this clonotype. A much larger clone differs by one base, so this may be a read error. The chain uses TRBV12-3 or TRBV12-4 and TRBJ2-1; no clear D gene. Trimming stripped 11 bases from V and 2 bases from J, with 13 bases between. CDR3 size: 13 residues. CDR3 sequence: CAGGQQAYNEQFF. CDR3 nucleotides: TGTGCCGGTGGTCAGCAGGCCTACAATGAGCAGTTCTTC.

This clonotype was recorded at least ten times. The V and J genes are TRBV6-6 and TRBJ2-1; 10 bases fit TRBD2. The CDR3 has 13 residues. V dropped 5 bases and J dropped 6; count of bases not matched to a gene: 1. CDR1 is MNHNY and CDR2 is SVGAGI in the germline V gene (reference sequence). The CDR3 coding sequence is TGTGCCAGCAGTGGACTAGCGGCCAATGAGCAGTTCTTC. This sequence encodes CASSGLAANEQFF.

To note about this clonotype: A read error is possible here, since a much larger clone lies one base away. The rearrangement links TRBV4-2 to TRBJ1-2, with 8 bases matching TRBD1. Germline V gene lookup returns CDR1 LGHNA and CDR2 YNFKEQ. This CDR3 region has 16 residues. The CDR3 loop reads CASSQAVRQGNYGHTF. Written as DNA, the CDR3 is TGTGCCAGCAGCCAAGCGGTGAGACAGGGGAACTATGGCCACACCTTC.

The chain joins TRBV4-3 to TRBJ2-1; the match to TRBD1 covers 8 bases. CDR3 size: 14 residues. Germline lookup yields CDR1 LGHNA and CDR2 YSLEER. V was clipped by 2 bases and J by 5 bases; unmatched bases: 2. CDR3 sequence (DNA): TGCGCCAGCAGCCAATACAGGGGGAACAATGAGCAGTTCTTC. It codes for CASSQYRGNNEQFF.

About this clonotype itself: Possible read error: a much larger clone is one base away. V gene TRBV6-6 combines with J gene TRBJ1-1, with 8 bases lining up with TRBD1. CDR1 MNHNY and CDR2 SVGAGI come from the germline V gene (reference sequence). The CDR3 is made up of 15 amino acids. CDR3 residues: CAGSLGQGKGAEAFF. In DNA form, the CDR3 reads TGTGCCGGCAGTCTCGGACAGGGCAAGGGGGCTGAAGCTTTCTTT.

Note on this clonotype: A read error may be the cause here, since a much bigger clone is one base away. V is TRBV10-3 and J is TRBJ2-3; TRBD1 might be the D (7 bases). CDR1 is ENHRY, CDR2 SYGVKD, per germline. The CDR3 totals 16 residues. The CDR3 here is CVISGTSQGGRDTQYF. Here the CDR3 DNA reads TGTGTCATCAGTGGCACCAGCCAGGGGGGTCGAGATACGCAGTATTTT.

To note about this clonotype: Being one base from a much bigger clone, this may be a read error. The chain has TRBV4-2 and TRBJ2-5; TRBD2 agrees at 8 bases. Germline values: CDR1 LGHNA, CDR2 YNFKEQ. The CDR3 is made up of 15 amino acids. CDR3 sequence (DNA): TGTGCCAGCAACCAAGATAGCGGGATGATGCAGACCCAGTACTTC. Its protein is CASNQDSGMMQTQYF.

The sample holds a few counts of this clonotype. This chain connects TRBV28 to TRBJ1-1; D is unresolved. CDR3 length: 15 residues. Germline loops: CDR1 MDHEN, CDR2 SYDVKM. V lost 6 bases and J lost 0, with 14 bases in between. In DNA, the CDR3 is TGTGCCAGCAGCTCCGTACGGAGGTTGAACACTGAAGCTTTCTTT. It translates to CASSSVRRLNTEAFF.

This clonotype appeared once. The junction and the germline gene differ at one end; a read error may be behind it. The CDR3 coding sequence is TGTGCCGGCAGTTACTCGAGTAACAGGGCTGAAGCTCTCTTT. Translating it yields CAGSYSSNRAEALF. V and J are TRBV6-2 or TRBV6-3 and TRBJ1-1, with D perhaps matching TRBD1 (6 bases). Germline V CDR1 and CDR2: MNHEY, SVGEGT. CDR3 length: 14 residues.

As to this clonotype: With a much larger clone just one base away, this may be a read error. As DNA, the CDR3 is TGTGTCAGCAGTGCGGGCAGCGCGGGATCACCCCTCCACTTT. It translates to CVSSAGSAGSPLHF. J is TRBJ1-6 and V is TRBV6-1; D is uncertain. The CDR3 extends over 14 amino acids. CDR1 is MNHNS and CDR2 is SASEGT in the germline V gene.

This clonotype was counted between two and nine times. Compared with germline, one end of the junction differs, possibly owing to a read error. The rearrangement uses TRBV4-3 and TRBJ2-3; 15 nucleotides align to TRBD2. The germline V gene encodes CDR1 LGHNA and CDR2 YSLEER. This CDR3 has 18 residues. This chain's CDR3 is CPSSRGLAGGSKTDTQYF. In DNA, the CDR3 is TGCCCCAGCAGCCGGGGACTAGCGGGAGGCTCGAAGACAGATACGCAGTATTTT.

A word on this clonotype: A much more abundant neighbour one base away suggests this may be a read error. CDR3 bases: TGTGCCAGCGGAGTCAGCGGGGATTACGAGCAGTACTTC. The encoded protein is CASGVSGDYEQYF. The rearrangement joins TRBV6-2 or TRBV6-3 to TRBJ2-7; 7 nucleotides align to TRBD2. With 8 bases clipped from V and 4 bases from J, the junction kept 8 bases outside the gene matches. The CDR3 consists of 13 residues. Germline V gene data show CDR1 as MNHEY and CDR2 as SVGEGT.

Regarding this clonotype: This likely comes from a read error, as the CDR3 has no conserved phenylalanine or tryptophan at its end. The gene calls are TRBV6-2 or TRBV6-3 and TRBJ1-2; the match to TRBD1 covers 11 bases. Trimming at V came to 6 bases and at J to 4 bases, leaving 19 bases not matched to a gene. The CDR3 consists of 19 residues. Germline lookup yields CDR1 MNHEY and CDR2 SVGEGT. CDR3 nucleotide sequence: TGTGCCAGCAGCTACCCCCGGACAGGGGGCCCTCTCTTCCTCTATGGCTACACCTCC. This translates into CASSYPRTGGPLFLYGYTS.

This clonotype was seen just once. The J gene is TRBJ2-5, the V gene TRBV10-3; tentatively, D is TRBD2 (7 bases). The germline V and J ends were trimmed by 6 bases and 4 bases, with 12 bases remaining between them. The CDR3 spans 13 residues. Per the germline V gene, CDR1 is ENHRY and CDR2 is SYGVKD. The CDR3 DNA is TGTGCCATCAGAGCGGGACAACCAGAGACCCAGTACTTC. This gives the protein CAIRAGQPETQYF.

The rearrangement joins TRBV7-3 to TRBJ2-5; possibly TRBD1 or TRBD2 for D (5 bases each). Germline V gene data show CDR1 as SGHTA and CDR2 as FQGTGA. With 4 bases removed from V and 7 bases from J, the gap between germline ends came to 19 bases. This CDR3 has 15 amino acids. DNA of the CDR3: TGTGCCAGCAGCTCGGGACCAGGATTAGGCGGGACCCAGTACTTC. It yields the protein CASSSGPGLGGTQYF. Looking up the rest from reference TRBV7-3 and TRBJ2-5 gives the full variable domain: GAGVSQTPSNKVTEKGKYVELRCDPISGHTALYWYRQSLGQGPEFLIYFQGTGAADDSGLPNDRFFAVRPEGSVSTLKIQRTERGDSAVYLCASSSGPGLGGTQYFGPGTRLLVL.

Turning to this clonotype: An end of the junction differs from the germline gene, which may be a read error. V and J are TRBV11-3 and TRBJ2-3; TRBD2 matches 12 bases. This CDR3 spans 17 amino acids. Germline V gene data show CDR1 as SGHNT and CDR2 as YENEEA. The CDR3 region has the DNA TGCGCCAGCAGCTTCGGTCTAGCGGGAGGGCCCGAGGATAAGCAGTATTTT. It codes for CASSFGLAGGPEDKQYF.

Points on this clonotype: An end of the junction differs from the germline gene, which may be a read error. The J gene is TRBJ2-6, the V gene TRBV11-1; D tentatively fits TRBD1 or TRBD2 (5 bases each). Germline CDR1 is SGHAT and CDR2 is FQDESV (reference sequence). The CDR3 has 15 residues. The CDR3 DNA is TGTGCCAGCAGCTTGGGGGAGATTGGGGTCAACGTCCTGACTTTC. This sequence encodes CASSLGEIGVNVLTF. Combining the CDR3 with reference TRBV11-1 and TRBJ2-6 gives the whole variable domain EAEVAQSPRYKITEKSQAVAFWCDPISGHATLYWYRQILGQGPELLVQFQDESVVDDSQLPKDRFSAERLKGVDSTLKIQPAELGDSAMYLCASSLGEIGVNVLTFGAGSRLTVL.

There are a few counts of this clonotype. The chain carries TRBV5-4 and TRBJ2-5, with unresolved D. The V gene lost 3 bases and the J gene lost 3 bases, with 9 bases spanning the gap. This CDR3 is built from 13 residues. From germline, CDR1 is SGHNT and CDR2 YYREEE (reference sequence). The CDR3, as DNA: TGTGCCAGCAGCTCAAAAATAGAAGAGACCCAGTACTTC. It specifies CASSSKIEETQYF.

Worth noting for this clonotype: Its ends do not fully match the called genes, so a read error is possible. The J gene is TRBJ1-1, the V gene TRBV4-3, with a weak D call TRBD1 (5 bases). The CDR3 is 15 amino acids. Germline V CDR1 and CDR2: LGHNA, YSLEER. In nucleotides, the CDR3 is TGCGTCAGCAGCCAAGATGCTACAGGAGGGACTGAAGCTTTCTTT. Its protein is CVSSQDATGGTEAFF.

This clonotype showed up many times. V usage is TRBV6-5 and J usage is TRBJ2-1; D is unclear. Trimming cost V 5 bases and J 0 bases, with 11 bases left between them. Germline CDR1 MNHEY, CDR2 SVGAGI. CDR3 size: 15 residues. DNA of the CDR3: TGTGCCAGCAGTAAACGACTCGGCTCCTACAATGAGCAGTTCTTC. Translated: CASSKRLGSYNEQFF.

Remarks on this clonotype: This may arise from a read error, as a much more abundant clone is one base away. A read error is likely, as this CDR3 ends without the conserved phenylalanine or tryptophan. The genes are TRBV6-5 and TRBJ1-5, with TRBD1 matching 9 bases. V shed 2 bases, J shed 7 bases, and the junction held 6 bases outside the gene matches. Germline CDR1 and CDR2: MNHEY and SVGAGI. The CDR3 has 15 residues. CDR3 sequence: CASSYGQGTEQPQHL. CDR3 coding DNA: TGTGCCAGCAGTTACGGACAGGGGACAGAGCAGCCCCAGCATCTT.

In regard to this clonotype: A much more abundant neighbour one base away suggests this may be a read error. J is TRBJ1-5 and V is TRBV6-1, with 7 bases aligning to TRBD1. Germline V gene data show CDR1 as MNHNS and CDR2 as SASEGT. V lost 3 bases, J lost 3 bases, and 11 bases stayed unmatched. CDR3 length: 17 amino acids. DNA for the CDR3: TGTGCCAGCAGTGAGACGCTCTTGGGGACAGTCAATCAGCCCCAGCATTTT. This translates into CASSETLLGTVNQPQHF.